One sample yielded the 4 T cell receptor beta chains listed below, sequenced in a study of cytomegalovirus exposure and HLA in healthy donors. It was with 60 Vbeta and 13 Jbeta primers that the PCR ran. Sequenced by immunoSEQ multiplex PCR; TCRdb stores in-frame clones only, minus some. The repertoire includes around 200,000 clones, more than 75% of them detected once, and over 2.5% sits in the top ten. Sequencing input: PBMCs. These TCRs come from a woman in her 50s in good health and CMV-seropositive.

This rearrangement joins TRBV7-8 to TRBJ1-2; D unresolved. The CDR3 is 13 residues long. Trimming removed 5 bases from V and 6 bases from J, with 13 bases in between. The V gene's germline CDR1 is SGHVS and CDR2 FQNEAQ. Here the CDR3 reads CASSPEREDGYTF. The CDR3, as DNA: TGTGCCAGCAGCCCGGAGAGGGAGGATGGCTACACCTTC.

A word on this clone: One end of the junction fails to match germline, which may point to a read error. This chain links TRBV7-7 with TRBJ2-5; TRBD2 matches 9 bases. Germline values: CDR1 SSHAT, CDR2 FNYEAQ (reference sequence). The CDR3 runs to 16 residues. As DNA, the CDR3 is TGTGCTAGCAGCTACACCGGACTAGCGCGAGGGAAGACCCAGTACTTC. It translates to CASSYTGLARGKTQYF. The variable domain in full, completed from reference TRBV7-7 and TRBJ2-5, reads GAGVSQSPRYKVTKRGQDVTLRCDPISSHATLYWYQQALGQGPEFLTYFNYEAQPDKSGLPSDRFSAERPEGSISTLTIQRTEQRDSAMYRCASSYTGLARGKTQYFGPGTRLLVL.

This clone was seen only once. The chain carries TRBV29-1 and TRBJ2-7; tentative D call: TRBD2 (5 bases). Trimming stripped 4 bases from V and 0 bases from J, with 16 bases between. Germline values: CDR1 SQVTM, CDR2 ANQGSEA. The CDR3 sequence is 15 residues long. CDR3: CSVVIPAVISYEQYF. CDR3 nucleotides: TGCAGCGTTGTCATCCCAGCGGTAATCTCCTACGAGCAGTACTTC.

The genes are TRBV27 and TRBJ2-1; D perhaps matches TRBD2 (6 bases). CDR3 length equals 16 residues. V was shortened by 2 bases and J by 2 bases, with 13 bases between the two germline ends. Germline values: CDR1 MNHEY, CDR2 SMNVEV (reference sequence). Written as DNA, the CDR3 is TGTGCCAGCAGTTTACGCGGGGAGAGGACCTACAATGAGCAGTTCTTC. It yields the protein CASSLRGERTYNEQFF.